The 21 T cell receptor beta chains below were found in one sample sequenced in a study of T cell responses to AZD1222 COVID-19 vaccine. Generated by immunoSEQ multiplex PCR, the TCRdb table keeps only in-frame clones and is missing some. The sample gives approximately 110,000 clones, about 88% of which show up once; 4.4% is in the top ten. The sequenced sample was peripheral blood, obtained on day 0 of AZD1222 vaccination. The receptors stem from an adult in good health.

The chain has TRBV21-1 and TRBJ2-5; the table names TRBD1, a call not compared with the DNA. TRBV21-1 is a recognized pseudogene. This CDR3 spans 13 amino acids. The CDR3 nucleotides are TGTGCCAGCAGCAAAGGGACAAAAGAGACCCAGTACTTC. Translating gives CASSKGTKETQYF.

CDR3 nucleotides: TGTGCCAGCAGCGCCCAGCCGGGACAGGGGAATTCACCCCTCCACTTT. Protein sequence: CASSAQPGQGNSPLHF. The rearrangement links TRBV9 to TRBJ1-6; TRBD1 aligns across 10 bases. CDR1 is SGDLS, CDR2 YYNGEE, per germline. V gave up 3 bases and J gave up 7 bases; unmatched junction bases: 7. The CDR3 has 16 amino acids. Full variable domain (missing parts from reference TRBV9 and TRBJ1-6): DSGVTQTPKHLITATGQRVTLRCSPRSGDLSVYWYQQSLDQGLQFLIQYYNGEERAKGNILERFSAQQFPDLHSELNLSSLELGDSALYFCASSAQPGQGNSPLHFGNGTRLTVT.

The rearrangement uses TRBV7-9 and TRBJ1-1, with 8 bases lining up with TRBD1. The length of the CDR3 is 15 residues. CDR1 is SEHNR and CDR2 is FQNEAQ in the germline V gene (reference sequence). V was clipped by 5 bases and J by 1 base; unmatched bases: 6. The CDR3 protein is CASSELQGANTEAFF. In DNA form, the CDR3 reads TGTGCCAGCAGCGAACTCCAGGGGGCGAACACTGAAGCTTTCTTT.

The chain employs TRBV16 and TRBJ1-5, with 7 bases aligning to TRBD1. In germline, CDR1 is KGHSY, CDR2 FQNENV. The V and J ends lost 4 bases and 4 bases, in that order; junction bases with no gene match: 4. This CDR3 comprises 14 residues. This CDR3 is CASSRRQGNQPQHF. CDR3 nucleotides: TGTGCCAGCAGCCGCCGACAGGGAAATCAGCCCCAGCATTTT.

The rearrangement joins TRBV28 to TRBJ2-7; the D gene is possibly TRBD1 (5 bases). Trimming left V 1 base short and J 3 bases short, with 10 bases between. CDR1 MDHEN and CDR2 SYDVKM come from the germline V gene. CDR3 length: 14 amino acids. CDR3: CASSLYDSYYEQYF. The CDR3 bases are TGTGCCAGCAGTTTATACGACAGCTACTACGAGCAGTACTTC.

This clone appeared a few times. J is TRBJ2-7 and V is TRBV7-8, with D perhaps matching TRBD1 (6 bases). Germline CDR1 SGHVS, CDR2 FQNEAQ. V lost 5 bases and J lost 4, with 15 bases in between. This CDR3 has 14 residues. The CDR3 loop is CASSTRDTLYEQYF. The CDR3, as DNA: TGTGCCAGCAGCACCCGGGACACCCTTTACGAGCAGTACTTC.

This chain uses TRBV6-2 or TRBV6-3 with TRBJ1-1, with D possibly being TRBD1 (5 bases). Trimming shortened V by 1 base and J by 4 bases, and 10 bases separated the two germline ends. The V gene's germline CDR1 is MNHEY and CDR2 SVGEGT. The CDR3 has 14 amino acids. The chain's CDR3 is CASSYFRDPTEAFF. The DNA of the CDR3 is TGTGCCAGCAGTTACTTCCGGGACCCCACTGAAGCTTTCTTT.

CDR3 in amino acids: CASSSPRRDGYTF. DNA for the CDR3: TGTGCCAGCAGTTCTCCCAGGAGGGATGGCTACACCTTC. This chain joins TRBV12-3 or TRBV12-4 and TRBJ1-2; D gene ambiguous. There are 13 residues in the CDR3. Trimming removed 4 bases from V and 6 bases from J, with 12 bases in between.

The CDR3 loop reads CASSQVKQGDTAYEQYF. For the CDR3, the DNA is TGTGCCAGCAGCCAAGTGAAACAGGGGGACACAGCCTACGAGCAGTACTTC. V usage is TRBV3-1 (or the pseudogene TRBV3-2) and J usage is TRBJ2-7, with TRBD1 matching 8 bases. The junction had 10 bases not matched to a gene; V was cut back by 1 base and J by 2 bases. This CDR3 region has 17 residues. Germline loops: CDR1 LGHDT, CDR2 YNNKEL (reference sequence).

The rearrangement links TRBV7-9 to TRBJ2-7; D is possibly TRBD1 or TRBD2 (5 bases each). The germline V gene has CDR1 SEHNR and CDR2 FQNEAQ (reference sequence). Trimming removed 5 bases at V and 0 bases at J, with 14 bases between. This CDR3 contains 15 residues. This CDR3 reads CASSQTWDLSYEQYF. As DNA, the CDR3 is TGTGCCAGCAGCCAAACATGGGACCTCTCCTACGAGCAGTACTTC.

V is TRBV18 and J is TRBJ2-5; the D is unclear. V dropped 8 bases and J dropped 2 bases, with 12 bases sitting between them. The length of the CDR3 is 13 residues. Germline CDR1 is KGHSH and CDR2 is LQKENI. CDR3 sequence (DNA): TGTGCCAGCCTCACCACGGAGCAAGAGACCCAGTACTTC. It translates to CASLTTEQETQYF.

The chain employs TRBV7-2 and TRBJ2-5; 7 bases are a match to TRBD2. The V segment lost 0 bases and the J segment 2 bases; nucleotides outside the gene matches: 12. Germline lookup yields CDR1 SGHTA and CDR2 FQGNSA. CDR3 size: 18 residues. The CDR3 reads CASSLARGGSGRQETQYF. In nucleotides, the CDR3 is TGTGCCAGCAGCTTAGCGCGGGGCGGGAGCGGGCGTCAAGAGACCCAGTACTTC.

This clone was picked up a small number of times. This chain's CDR3 is CATRGGGGTDTQYF. The CDR3, as DNA: TGTGCCACGCGGGGCGGGGGGGGAACAGATACGCAGTATTTT. The chain recombines TRBV24-1 with TRBJ2-3; TRBD2 agrees at 9 bases. With V trimmed by 10 bases and J by 3 bases, 7 bases remained unmatched. Germline V lookup: CDR1 KGHDR, CDR2 SFDVKD. The CDR3 runs 14 residues.

V and J are TRBV6-2 or TRBV6-3 and TRBJ2-3; 11 bases match TRBD2. Trimming took 0 bases from V and 2 from J; bases not matched to a gene: 10. CDR3 length: 19 residues. Germline V gene data show CDR1 as MNHEY and CDR2 as SVGEGT. As DNA, the CDR3 is TGTGCCAGCAGTTACTCGATGGGGCTAGCGGGGGGCATCACAGATACGCAGTATTTT. Its translation: CASSYSMGLAGGITDTQYF.

DNA of the CDR3: TGCGCCAGCAGCCTCGGGACCGCTCAAGAGACCCAGTACTTC. Translating gives CASSLGTAQETQYF. The genes are TRBV5-1 and TRBJ2-5; D may correspond to TRBD1 or TRBD2 (5 bases each). Germline values: CDR1 SGHRS, CDR2 YFSETQ. The CDR3 is 14 amino acids. Trimming removed 4 bases from V and 2 bases from J, with 12 bases in between.

The rearrangement links TRBV7-9 to TRBJ1-1; D uncertain. Trimming removed 1 base at V and 0 bases at J, with 6 bases between. The length of the CDR3 is 14 residues. The germline V gene has CDR1 SEHNR and CDR2 FQNEAQ (reference sequence). The CDR3: CASSLGPVNTEAFF. The CDR3 DNA sequence: TGTGCCAGCAGCTTAGGGCCCGTGAACACTGAAGCTTTCTTT.

The CDR3 reads CASSLSQGAGPQHF. CDR3 nucleotide sequence: TGTGCCAGCAGCCTTTCTCAGGGAGCCGGGCCCCAGCATTTT. The chain has TRBV6-5 and TRBJ1-5; TRBD1 is a possible D gene (5 bases). The V end was cut by 6 bases, the J end by 9 bases, with 18 bases between. Germline V gene data show CDR1 as MNHEY and CDR2 as SVGAGI. This CDR3 has 14 amino acids.

V gene TRBV6-1 combines with J gene TRBJ2-5; 9 positions match TRBD1. CDR1 MNHNS and CDR2 SASEGT come from the germline V gene. Trimming cost V 2 bases and J 2 bases; bases outside gene matches: 6. CDR3 size: 16 residues. CDR3 DNA: TGTGCCAGCAGTGAAACTCCGGGACAGGGACAAGAGACCCAGTACTTC. The encoded protein is CASSETPGQGQETQYF.

This chain connects TRBV4-3 to TRBJ1-1; D is unclear. Trimming shortened V by 1 base and J by 5 bases, and 11 bases separated the two germline ends. The CDR3 contains 14 residues. Germline values: CDR1 LGHNA, CDR2 YSLEER. The CDR3 sequence is CASSQGVGQTEAFF. The DNA for the CDR3 is TGCGCCAGCAGCCAAGGCGTGGGCCAGACTGAAGCTTTCTTT.

The rearrangement uses TRBV11-3 and TRBJ2-6; D is perhaps TRBD1 (5 bases). Trimming took off 2 bases at V and 4 bases at J, with 9 bases between the two ends. The CDR3 spans 15 residues. In germline, CDR1 is SGHNT, CDR2 YENEEA. The CDR3 nucleotides read TGTGCCAGCAGCTTACAGGGTAGCGGGGCCAACGTCCTGACTTTC. It is translated as CASSLQGSGANVLTF.

The rearrangement links TRBV28 to TRBJ1-1; D uncertain. This CDR3 is 12 amino acids long. V lost 7 bases and J lost 11, with 17 bases in between. Germline CDR1 is MDHEN and CDR2 is SYDVKM. The chain's CDR3 is CASTGPLYGAFF. For the CDR3, the DNA is TGTGCCAGCACAGGACCCCTTTACGGGGCTTTCTTT.